This T cell receptor beta chain originates from a study of blood T cell repertoires in COVID-19. Study information: Donors in the United States, Italy and Spain gave samples during acute or convalescent COVID-19. T cells, B-cell-depleted T cells, or PBMCs supplied cDNA or gDNA.

V was pared by 4 bases and J by 9 bases, with 6 bases between. Germline-derived CDR1 and CDR2 are MGHRA and YSYEKL. The CDR3 loop spans 10 amino acids. Data came from immunoSEQ multiplex PCR; TCRdb stores just in-frame clones and leaves some out. The sample has tens of thousands of clones; less than 90% are singletons. This clone was seen more than once but under ten times. The V gene is TRBV4-1, the J gene TRBJ1-1; no definite D call. The clonotype was recovered from a man aged 60 to 69 with active COVID-19. The sequencing sample was made of peripheral blood. The CDR3 nucleotides are TGCGCCAGCAGCCGCAACAAAGCTTTCTTT. Protein product: CASSRNKAFF.